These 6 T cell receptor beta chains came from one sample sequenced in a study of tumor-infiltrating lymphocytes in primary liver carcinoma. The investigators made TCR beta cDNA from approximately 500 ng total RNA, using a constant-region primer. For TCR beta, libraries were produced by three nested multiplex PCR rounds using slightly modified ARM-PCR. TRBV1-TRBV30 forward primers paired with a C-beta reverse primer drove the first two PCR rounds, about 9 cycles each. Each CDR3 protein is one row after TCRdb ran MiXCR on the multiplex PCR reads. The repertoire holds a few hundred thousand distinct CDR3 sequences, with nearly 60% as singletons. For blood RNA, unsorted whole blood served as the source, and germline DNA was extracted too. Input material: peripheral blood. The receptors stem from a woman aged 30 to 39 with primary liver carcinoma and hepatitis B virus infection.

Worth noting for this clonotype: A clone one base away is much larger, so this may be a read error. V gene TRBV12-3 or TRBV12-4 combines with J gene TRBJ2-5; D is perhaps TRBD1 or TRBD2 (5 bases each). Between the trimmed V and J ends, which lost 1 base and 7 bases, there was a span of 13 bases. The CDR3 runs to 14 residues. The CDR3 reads CASSLVLATGTQYF. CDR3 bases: TGTGCCAGCAGTTTAGTTCTAGCTACAGGGACCCAGTACTTC.

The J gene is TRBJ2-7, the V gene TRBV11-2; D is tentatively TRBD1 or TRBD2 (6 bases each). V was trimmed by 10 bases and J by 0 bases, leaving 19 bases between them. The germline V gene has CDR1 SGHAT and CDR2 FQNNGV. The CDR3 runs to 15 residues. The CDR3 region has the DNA TGTGCCAACAGTTATTTCGGGGGACACTCCTACGAGCAGTACTTC. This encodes CANSYFGGHSYEQYF. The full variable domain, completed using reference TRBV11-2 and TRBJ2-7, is EAGVAQSPRYKIIEKRQSVAFWCNPISGHATLYWYQQILGQGPKLLIQFQNNGVVDDSQLPKDRFSAERLKGVDSTLKIQPAKLEDSAVYLCANSYFGGHSYEQYFGPGTRLTVT.

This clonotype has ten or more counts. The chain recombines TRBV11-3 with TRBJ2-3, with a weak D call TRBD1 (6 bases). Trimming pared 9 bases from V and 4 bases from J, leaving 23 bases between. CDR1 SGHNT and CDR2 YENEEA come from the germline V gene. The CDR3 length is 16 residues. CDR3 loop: CASSRWDKASSDTQYF. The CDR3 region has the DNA TGTGCCAGTTCGAGGTGGGACAAGGCTAGCTCAGATACGCAGTATTTT. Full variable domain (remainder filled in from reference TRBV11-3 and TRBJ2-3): EAGVVQSPRYKIIEKKQPVAFWCNPISGHNTLYWYLQNLGQGPELLIRYENEEAVDDSQLPKDRFSAERLKGVDSTLKIQPAELGDSAVYLCASSRWDKASSDTQYFGPGTRLTVL.

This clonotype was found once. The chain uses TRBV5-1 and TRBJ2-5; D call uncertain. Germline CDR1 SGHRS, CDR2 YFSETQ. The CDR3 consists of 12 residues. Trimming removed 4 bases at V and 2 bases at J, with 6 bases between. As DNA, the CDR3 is TGCGCCAGCAGCGTAATGCAAGAGACCCAGTACTTC. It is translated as CASSVMQETQYF.

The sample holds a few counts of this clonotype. CDR3 nucleotide sequence: TGTGCCAGCAGTCCCGTGTACAGGGGGCCAGATACGCAGTATTTT. It is translated as CASSPVYRGPDTQYF. The rearrangement joins TRBV6-2 or TRBV6-3 to TRBJ2-3, with TRBD1 matching over 9 bases. Germline lookup yields CDR1 MNHEY and CDR2 SVGEGT. The length of the CDR3 is 15 residues. J gave up 4 bases and V 5 bases, and 7 bases lay outside the gene matches.

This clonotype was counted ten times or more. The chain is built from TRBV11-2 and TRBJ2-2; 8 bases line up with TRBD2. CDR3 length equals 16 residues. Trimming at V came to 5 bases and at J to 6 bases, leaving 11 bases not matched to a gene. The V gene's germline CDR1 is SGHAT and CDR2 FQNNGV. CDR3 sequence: CASSRGGGRTAGELFF. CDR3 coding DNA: TGTGCCAGCAGCCGGGGGGGCGGGAGGACGGCCGGGGAGCTGTTTTTT.